This record covers a single TCR beta chain. Antigen specificity is unknown. Per the germline V gene, CDR1 is SGHDT and CDR2 is YYEEEE. The CDR3 runs 16 residues. With 4 bases clipped from V and 3 bases from J, the junction kept 3 bases outside the gene matches. The data belong to a study of tumor-infiltrating lymphocytes in primary liver carcinoma. Overall study context: Donors underwent surgery for histopathologically diagnosed primary liver carcinoma. Maximum tumor diameters ranged from roughly 4 to 10 cm, stage T1-T3 N0M0.

Overall study results and limits: Significantly larger top-250-clone fractions were found in tumors than in blood (p = 0.039).

Germline DNA was also extracted, while the blood RNA originated from unsorted whole blood. A primer in the constant region served to generate TCR beta cDNA from roughly 520 ng of total RNA. A slightly modified ARM-PCR protocol with three nested multiplex PCR rounds produced these TCR beta libraries. A C-beta reverse primer was combined with TRBV1-TRBV30 forward primers in the first two PCR rounds, and each round had around 11 cycles. TCRdb recomputed calls from the multiplex PCR reads with MiXCR, one row per CDR3 protein. Of 250,000 to 350,000 distinct CDR3 sequences listed, approximately 54% are singletons.

The genes are TRBV5-6 and TRBJ2-3, with TRBD2 matching 15 bases. Material: peripheral blood. The sequence was collected from a woman in her 30s with primary liver carcinoma and hepatitis B virus infection. CDR3 DNA sequence: TGTGCCAGCAGCAGCGGGACTAGCGGGAGGACAGATACGCAGTATTTT. As protein: CASSSGTSGRTDTQYF.